What follows are 14 T cell receptor beta chains derived from one specimen sequenced in a study of blood T cell repertoires in COVID-19. Sequenced by immunoSEQ multiplex PCR; TCRdb stores in-frame clones only, minus some. The repertoire has hundreds of thousands of clones, around 80% of them found once; the top ten carry around 26%. Source material: peripheral blood. These receptors came from a man between 35 and 55 years old with acute or convalescent COVID-19.

The chain recombines TRBV3-1 (or the pseudogene TRBV3-2) with TRBJ2-1; 9 positions agree with TRBD1. Germline CDR1 reads LGHDT; CDR2 reads YNNKEL (reference sequence). This CDR3 region has 14 residues. V was clipped by 3 bases and J by 9 bases; unmatched bases: 6. The CDR3 reads CASSHRDRVGEQFF. The CDR3 bases are TGTGCCAGCAGCCACCGGGACAGGGTAGGTGAGCAGTTCTTC.

V is TRBV29-1 and J is TRBJ1-2; 12 positions agree with TRBD1. The CDR3 has 14 residues. The germline CDR1 and CDR2 sequences are SQVTM and ANQGSEA. J lost 8 bases, V lost 4 bases, and 8 bases had no gene match. CDR3 bases: TGCAGCGTTGTCTGGGACAGGGGGCGAAAAGGCTACACCTTC. This gives the protein CSVVWDRGRKGYTF.

V is TRBV6-1 and J is TRBJ1-2; D uncertain. Deletions cut 3 bases from V and 3 bases from J, with 8 bases between. Germline V gives CDR1 MNHNS, CDR2 SASEGT. The CDR3 runs 13 residues. The CDR3 loop is CASSDRPHYGYTF. CDR3 bases: TGTGCCAGCAGTGACAGGCCTCACTATGGCTACACCTTC.

This clone was counted once. The chain combines TRBV2 with TRBJ2-1, with D perhaps TRBD1 (5 bases). V lost 2 bases and J 3 bases, leaving 8 bases between the germline ends. Germline V gene sequence: CDR1 SNHLY, CDR2 FYNNEI. The CDR3 has 14 amino acids. The CDR3 nucleotides read TGTGCCAGCAGTGAACTAGGGGACTACAATGAGCAGTTCTTC. Its protein is CASSELGDYNEQFF.

The rearrangement uses TRBV14 and TRBJ1-1; tentative D call: TRBD1 (6 bases). The V gene's germline CDR1 is SGHDN and CDR2 FVKESK. This CDR3 has 13 residues. V dropped 4 bases and J dropped 1 base, with 7 bases sitting between them. The CDR3 sequence is CASSPGQNTEAFF. Here the CDR3 DNA reads TGTGCCAGCAGCCCGGGACAGAACACTGAAGCTTTCTTT. Supplemented by reference TRBV14 and TRBJ1-1, the full variable domain reads EAGVTQFPSHSVIEKGQTVTLRCDPISGHDNLYWYRRVMGKEIKFLLHFVKESKQDESGMPNNRFLAERTGGTYSTLKVQPAELEDSGVYFCASSPGQNTEAFFGQGTRLTVV.

The CDR3 DNA reads TGTGCCAGCAGTAACACAGGGGACACTGAAGCTTTCTTT. Amino acid sequence: CASSNTGDTEAFF. J is TRBJ1-1 and V is TRBV25-1; 7 positions agree with TRBD1. Germline-derived CDR1 and CDR2 are MGHDK and SYGVNS. Trimming removed 5 bases from V and 3 bases from J; junction bases left unmatched: 3. The CDR3 covers 13 residues.

Only one count was recorded for this clone. The V and J genes are TRBV2 and TRBJ2-1; no clear D gene. Germline CDR1 reads SNHLY; CDR2 reads FYNNEI. The CDR3 runs 13 residues. Trimming took 2 bases from V and 4 from J, leaving 6 bases between them. Here the CDR3 reads CASSEIRYNEQFF. CDR3 in DNA: TGTGCCAGCAGTGAAATCCGTTACAATGAGCAGTTCTTC.

In its sample, this clone was seen a few times. V usage is TRBV5-6 and J usage is TRBJ1-3; D is perhaps TRBD1 (5 bases). Germline CDR1 SGHDT, CDR2 YYEEEE. The CDR3 consists of 14 residues. The V gene lost 2 bases and the J gene lost 4 bases, with 10 bases spanning the gap. Written as DNA, the CDR3 is TGTGCCAGCAGCTTCAGGGAAGGGGGAAACACCATATATTTT. It is translated as CASSFREGGNTIYF.

V usage is TRBV29-1 and J usage is TRBJ1-2; 7 nucleotides align to TRBD1. V lost 6 bases to trimming and J lost 1 base; unmatched junction nucleotides: 2. The CDR3 runs to 12 residues. The germline V gene has CDR1 SQVTM and CDR2 ANQGSEA. CDR3 DNA sequence: TGCAGCGTCGGGACAGATAACTATGGCTACACCTTC. It specifies CSVGTDNYGYTF.

The V call is TRBV5-4, the J call TRBJ2-1; D perhaps matches TRBD2 (6 bases). The CDR3 covers 15 residues. Germline CDR1 SGHNT, CDR2 YYREEE (reference sequence). V was trimmed by 0 bases and J by 7 bases, leaving 14 bases between them. CDR3 amino acids: CASSLGGISLNEQFF. In DNA, the CDR3 is TGTGCCAGCAGCTTGGGCGGGATTAGCTTAAATGAGCAGTTCTTC.

V and J are TRBV11-2 and TRBJ2-2, with D possibly matching TRBD1 (6 bases). Trimming took off 5 bases at V and 2 bases at J, with 12 bases between the two ends. The CDR3 runs to 15 residues. CDR1 SGHAT and CDR2 FQNNGV come from the germline V gene. The chain's CDR3 is CASSLRTANTGELFF. The CDR3 nucleotides read TGTGCCAGCAGCCTAAGGACAGCCAACACCGGGGAGCTGTTTTTT.

V and J are TRBV11-2 and TRBJ2-2, with D maybe TRBD1 (6 bases). V shed 2 bases and J shed 3 bases, with 13 bases lying between them. Germline V gene sequence: CDR1 SGHAT, CDR2 FQNNGV. The CDR3 length is 16 residues. The CDR3 protein is CASSLPTGFDTGELFF. CDR3 nucleotide sequence: TGTGCCAGCAGCTTACCTACAGGGTTCGACACCGGGGAGCTGTTTTTT.

This rearrangement joins TRBV6-2 or TRBV6-3 to TRBJ1-1, with 9 bases matching TRBD1. This CDR3 has 17 residues. Germline V gene lookup returns CDR1 MNHEY and CDR2 SVGEGT. J was trimmed by 4 bases and V by 0 bases; bases with no gene match: 9. CDR3 sequence (DNA): TGTGCCAGCAGTTACTCCCGGGACAGGGTATTGGTCACTGAAGCTTTCTTT. Translated, it gives CASSYSRDRVLVTEAFF.

In this sample, this clone turned up a few times. J is TRBJ1-1 and V is TRBV28; TRBD1 agrees at 7 bases. CDR1 MDHEN and CDR2 SYDVKM come from the germline V gene. V shed 6 bases, J shed 2 bases, and the junction held 12 bases outside the gene matches. The CDR3 sequence is 16 residues long. CDR3 coding DNA: TGTGCCAGCAGCCTTACAGGGGTCACCTACAACACTGAAGCTTTCTTT. Amino acid sequence: CASSLTGVTYNTEAFF.